This T cell receptor beta chain was obtained from a study of blood T cells in healthy people across ages. General study points: Among T cells, TCR beta diversity per million cells dropped roughly linearly as age rose. One million T cells yielded diversity estimates that were considered underestimates.

The second PCR ran about 7 to 12 cycles with a sample-barcoded 5' primer and J-beta primers. TCRdb re-called the 5' RACE reads through MiXCR, storing one row per CDR3 protein. The sample consists of some 900,000 distinct CDR3 sequences, 45% to 50% of them appearing once. About this clonotype itself: The antigen is not known.

This CDR3 contains 14 residues. V dropped 5 bases and J dropped 8 bases, with 16 bases sitting between them. From germline, CDR1 is MNHNS and CDR2 SASEGT. Sequenced input: blood. This receptor was taken from a man aged 25 to 40 in good health. The chain recombines TRBV6-1 with TRBJ2-1; tentative D call: TRBD1 (6 bases). DNA for the CDR3: TGTGCCAGCAGTTTGCCCGACGGGACATATGAGCAGTTCTTC. This codes for CASSLPDGTYEQFF.